This TCR beta chain was retrieved from a study of kidney transplant recipient with SARS-CoV-2 infection. TCRdb redid the calling of the reads with MiXCR, one entry per CDR3 protein. The sample records roughly 250,000 distinct CDR3 sequences, 29% being singletons. The CDR3 is 14 residues long. The germline CDR1 and CDR2 sequences are SGHVT and SQSDAQ. In regard to this clonotype: A much larger clone lies a single base off, so this may be a read error.

The sequence derives from a young adult male patient who had COVID-19 and was a kidney transplant recipient. Some of these T cells may belong to the graft donor. The chain combines TRBV7-4 with TRBJ2-7; 10 nucleotides match TRBD1. Specimen: a blood sample, collected at baseline and on roughly day 110 from a kidney transplant recipient. CDR3 protein: CASSSGQGLYERYF. Here the CDR3 DNA reads TGTGCCAGCAGCTCGGGACAGGGGTTGTACGAGCGGTACTTC.